This is a list of T cell receptor beta chains from one sample in a study of blood T cells in healthy people across ages. Each CDR3 protein is one row after TCRdb ran MiXCR on the 5' RACE reads. Found here are roughly 1,300,000 distinct CDR3 sequences, approximately 63% of them singletons; the top ten hold more than 6%. The sample consisted of blood. These receptors came from a man between 18 and 29 years old in good health. Both conserved end residues are part of each CDR3. Fields, in order: clone size, D gene, V gene, J gene, CDR3 protein, CDR3 DNA. A D gene is named only where the DNA matches it firmly. For some rows the clone size is stated as once, few or many, or as a class when expanded; others skip it.

NA	NA	TRBV4-1	TRBJ2-4	CASSQVSQGSKNIQYF	TGCGCCAGCAGCCAAGTCAGTCAGGGGTCCAAAAACATTCAGTACTTC
NA	NA	TRBV4-3	TRBJ2-1	CASSQDHRTSYNEQFF	TGCGCCAGCAGCCAAGATCACAGAACCTCCTACAATGAGCAGTTCTTC
few	NA	TRBV25-1	TRBJ2-5	CASSMLETQYF	TGTGCCAGCAGTATGTTGGAGACCCAGTACTTC
NA	NA	TRBV10-3	TRBJ1-1	CAISEDPRNTEAFF	TGTGCCATCAGTGAGGATCCGAGGAACACTGAAGCTTTCTTT
NA	TRBD2	TRBV11-2	TRBJ2-7	CASSFIGTDLAASYEQYF	TGTGCCAGCAGCTTTATTGGGACGGATCTAGCGGCCTCCTACGAGCAGTACTTC
once	TRBD2	TRBV27	TRBJ2-1	CASSKMGTSRYNEQFF	TGTGCCAGCAGTAAAATGGGGACTAGCAGATACAATGAGCAGTTCTTC
NA	NA	TRBV11-2	TRBJ1-2	CASSPGQGPYGYTF	TGTGCCAGCAGCCCAGGGCAGGGGCCCTATGGCTACACCTTC
few	NA	TRBV4-3	TRBJ1-4	CASSPYRQTNEKLFF	TGCGCCAGCAGCCCCTACAGACAAACTAATGAAAAACTGTTTTTT
NA	NA	TRBV12-3/TRBV12-4	TRBJ1-5	CASSLGTRQPQHF	TGTGCCAGCAGTTTGGGCACCCGTCAGCCCCAGCATTTT
NA	NA	TRBV28	TRBJ1-5	CASSLGSVIRGAYSNQPQHF	TGTGCCAGCAGTTTAGGTTCGGTCATTCGAGGGGCCTATAGCAATCAGCCCCAGCATTTT
NA	TRBD2	TRBV14	TRBJ2-5	CASSQAGGVQETQYF	TGTGCCAGCAGCCAAGCGGGGGGAGTACAAGAGACCCAGTACTTC
few	NA	TRBV24-1	TRBJ2-5	CATSDSTVGKETQYF	TGTGCCACCAGTGATTCCACGGTCGGCAAAGAGACCCAGTACTTC
NA	NA	TRBV4-3	TRBJ2-7	CASSQEPSREQYF	TGCGCCAGCAGCCAAGAGCCTAGCCGCGAGCAGTACTTC
once	NA	TRBV11-1	TRBJ2-2	CASSLISDTGELFF	TGTGCCAGCAGCTTAATTTCGGACACCGGGGAGCTGTTTTTT
NA	TRBD1	TRBV29-1	TRBJ2-7	CSVETSGQGSYEQYF	TGCAGCGTTGAAACCTCCGGACAGGGCTCCTACGAGCAGTACTTC
many	NA	TRBV12-3/TRBV12-4	TRBJ2-6	CASSFSLAGANVLTF	TGTGCCAGCAGTTTCTCCCTGGCCGGGGCCAACGTCCTGACTTTC
NA	NA	TRBV25-1	TRBJ2-5	CASTSLGVETQYF	TGTGCCAGCACTTCCCTTGGTGTAGAGACCCAGTACTTC
few	NA	TRBV10-3	TRBJ2-1	CAISPGVGNEQFF	TGTGCCATCAGCCCCGGGGTTGGCAATGAGCAGTTCTTC
NA	NA	TRBV6-5	TRBJ2-1	CASSYFSEAYNEQFF	TGTGCCAGCAGTTACTTCTCTGAGGCCTACAATGAGCAGTTCTTC
NA	NA	TRBV25-1	TRBJ1-6	CASSGLLNSPLHF	TGTGCCAGCTCGGGACTCCTTAATTCACCCCTCCACTTT
NA	NA	TRBV20-1	TRBJ2-5	CSASGRRRQTQYF	TGCAGTGCTAGCGGACGGCGAAGGCAGACCCAGTACTTC
once	NA	TRBV6-5	TRBJ1-5	CASSYQGFNQPQHF	TGTGCCAGCAGTTACCAGGGTTTCAATCAGCCCCAGCATTTT
NA	TRBD2	TRBV10-3	TRBJ2-1	CAISKASGGKSEQFF	TGTGCCATCAGTAAAGCTAGCGGGGGAAAGAGTGAGCAGTTCTTC
NA	NA	TRBV29-1	TRBJ1-3	CSVTQGGDTIYF	TGCAGCGTTACGCAGGGTGGGGACACCATATATTTT
NA	TRBD2	TRBV6-6	TRBJ2-2	CASSYFGTSSRVGELFF	TGTGCCAGCAGTTACTTTGGGACTAGCAGTCGGGTCGGGGAGCTGTTTTTT
NA	NA	TRBV3-1	TRBJ2-7	CASSQGNGIIPYEQYF	TGTGCCAGCAGCCAAGGAAACGGGATAATTCCCTACGAGCAGTACTTC
once	TRBD1	TRBV10-3	TRBJ1-2	CATRTGGEQDNYGYTF	TGTGCCACCCGGACAGGGGGCGAACAAGATAACTATGGCTACACCTTC
NA	TRBD2	TRBV12-3/TRBV12-4	TRBJ2-7	CASSTLADSSYEQYF	TGTGCCAGCAGCACACTAGCGGATAGCTCCTACGAGCAGTACTTC
NA	TRBD2	TRBV5-6	TRBJ2-7	CASSLAGLVILYEQYF	TGTGCCAGCAGCTTGGCAGGACTAGTCATCCTCTACGAGCAGTACTTC
NA	NA	TRBV27	TRBJ2-5	CASSLTGWGLEQYF	TGTGCCAGCAGCCTGACAGGTTGGGGTTTGGAGCAGTACTTC
NA	NA	TRBV29-1	TRBJ2-5	CSVEDGLQETQYF	TGCAGCGTTGAAGACGGGCTCCAAGAGACCCAGTACTTC
NA	NA	TRBV7-2	TRBJ1-1	CASRPSLGTEAFF	TGTGCCAGCAGGCCTTCTCTGGGCACTGAAGCTTTCTTT
NA	NA	TRBV4-1	TRBJ1-4	CASSQIEDWEKLFF	TGCGCCAGCAGCCAGATTGAGGATTGGGAAAAACTGTTTTTT